Presented here are 18 T cell receptor beta chains from one specimen sequenced in a study of PD-L1 blockade in urothelial cancer. Method: immunoSEQ multiplex PCR; TCRdb's copy keeps in-frame clones and lacks some. The sample has approximately 26,000 clones, roughly 90% seen once; the top ten hold roughly 30%. Sequenced here: PBMCs, sampled around atezolizumab (anti-PD-L1) treatment. These receptors were obtained from a man aged 55-75 years with urothelial cancer.

This chain links TRBV2 with TRBJ1-4; D uncertain. Trimming took 9 bases from V and 8 from J, leaving 10 bases between them. Looked up from germline, CDR1 is SNHLY and CDR2 is FYNNEI. The CDR3 is 11 amino acids. The chain's CDR3 is CASTWPEKLFF. The CDR3 nucleotides are TGTGCCAGTACCTGGCCGGAAAAACTGTTTTTT.

This clone was detected only a few times. J is TRBJ2-4 and V is TRBV5-5; no firm D call. With 4 bases removed from V and 5 bases from J, the gap between germline ends came to 16 bases. This CDR3 region has 15 residues. Per the germline V gene, CDR1 is SGHKS and CDR2 is YYEKEE (reference sequence). This CDR3 reads CASSPVTNPQNIQYF. In DNA form, the CDR3 reads TGTGCCAGCAGCCCAGTCACCAACCCTCAAAACATTCAGTACTTC.

This clone was recorded once. The V and J genes are TRBV7-9 and TRBJ1-4; 8 positions match TRBD1. Trimming removed 6 bases from V and 8 bases from J; junction bases left unmatched: 5. The CDR3 length is 13 residues. Per germline, CDR1 SEHNR and CDR2 FQNEAQ (reference sequence). The CDR3 loop is CASRDRDREKLFF. CDR3 nucleotides: TGTGCCAGCAGGGACCGGGACAGGGAAAAACTGTTTTTT.

The chain couples TRBV11-2 to TRBJ1-1; a possible D gene is TRBD1 (5 bases). Germline values: CDR1 SGHAT, CDR2 FQNNGV. The ends were cut back, 5 bases at V and 6 bases at J, with 16 bases in the middle. This CDR3 comprises 14 residues. In DNA form, the CDR3 reads TGTGCCAGCAGCCAAGGGGAGGGGATTTCTGAAGCTTTCTTT. Residues: CASSQGEGISEAFF.

This chain joins TRBV30 and TRBJ1-2, with D possibly matching TRBD1 (6 bases). Trimming removed 1 base from V and 3 bases from J, with 9 bases in between. CDR1 GTSNPN and CDR2 SVGIG come from the germline V gene (reference sequence). This CDR3 is 13 amino acids long. CDR3 in amino acids: CAWSERTDYGYTF. The CDR3, as DNA: TGTGCCTGGAGTGAGAGGACAGACTATGGCTACACCTTC.

The J gene is TRBJ2-7, the V gene TRBV27; 7 bases agree with TRBD2. The CDR3 has 14 amino acids. From germline, CDR1 is MNHEY and CDR2 SMNVEV (reference sequence). Trimming cost V 7 bases and J 0 bases; bases outside gene matches: 6. The CDR3 DNA sequence: TGTGCCAGCACCCCGGGAGGCCCCTCCTACGAGCAGTACTTC. It specifies CASTPGGPSYEQYF.

This chain joins TRBV5-1 and TRBJ1-1, with 7 bases identical to TRBD1. After removal of 0 bases from V and 10 bases from J, the junction contained 9 bases not matched to a gene. CDR1 and CDR2 from the germline V gene are SGHRS and YFSETQ. CDR3 size: 14 residues. Written as DNA, the CDR3 is TGCGCCAGCAGCTTGGGCCAGGGGGAAATGGCAGCTTTCTTT. Its translation is CASSLGQGEMAAFF.

The chain recombines TRBV14 with TRBJ1-6; 12 bases fit TRBD1. Germline assignment: CDR1 SGHDN and CDR2 FVKESK. Trimming removed 8 bases from V and 10 bases from J; junction bases left unmatched: 3. The CDR3 covers 13 residues. CDR3 sequence: CASQGQGASPLHF. CDR3 coding DNA: TGTGCCAGCCAGGGACAGGGGGCGTCACCCCTCCACTTT. Combining the CDR3 with reference TRBV14 and TRBJ1-6 gives the whole variable domain EAGVTQFPSHSVIEKGQTVTLRCDPISGHDNLYWYRRVMGKEIKFLLHFVKESKQDESGMPNNRFLAERTGGTYSTLKVQPAELEDSGVYFCASQGQGASPLHFGNGTRLTVT.

V is TRBV6-1 and J is TRBJ1-1, with D perhaps matching TRBD1 (5 bases). The CDR3 spans 12 residues. The V end was cut by 2 bases, the J end by 8 bases, with 9 bases between. CDR1 and CDR2 from the germline V gene are MNHNS and SASEGT. The CDR3 nucleotides are TGTGCCAGCAGTGAATCGGGGGGGGAAGCTTTCTTT. Translating gives CASSESGGEAFF.

The V gene is TRBV27, the J gene TRBJ2-5; D remains ambiguous. The CDR3 sequence is 13 residues long. Germline CDR1 is MNHEY and CDR2 is SMNVEV (reference sequence). Trimming stripped 6 bases from V and 4 bases from J, with 12 bases between. The CDR3 loop reads CASSPGLGETQYF. The CDR3 DNA sequence: TGTGCCAGCAGCCCAGGCCTCGGAGAGACCCAGTACTTC.

This chain uses TRBV6-5 with TRBJ1-1; possibly TRBD1 for D (5 bases). The germline V gene encodes CDR1 MNHEY and CDR2 SVGAGI. The CDR3 loop spans 15 amino acids. V was clipped by 2 bases and J by 3 bases, with 13 bases between them. As DNA, the CDR3 is TGTGCCAGCAGTTACGGCTACGGCAGGGACACTGAAGCTTTCTTT. It yields the protein CASSYGYGRDTEAFF.

The chain has TRBV5-1 and TRBJ2-7, with TRBD2 identical over 14 bases. The CDR3 extends over 15 amino acids. With 3 bases clipped from V and 1 base from J, the junction kept 0 bases outside the gene matches. Germline assignment: CDR1 SGHRS and CDR2 YFSETQ. The CDR3 loop is CASSWTSGGSYEQYF. CDR3 in DNA: TGCGCCAGCAGCTGGACTAGCGGGGGGTCCTACGAGCAGTACTTC.

The chain has TRBV10-3 and TRBJ1-1, with D perhaps TRBD1 (5 bases). CDR1 and CDR2 (germline): ENHRY, SYGVKD. The V gene lost 3 bases and the J gene lost 4 bases, with 9 bases spanning the gap. CDR3 length: 13 residues. The CDR3 loop reads CAISDQGRTEAFF. In DNA form, the CDR3 reads TGTGCCATCAGTGATCAGGGTCGCACTGAAGCTTTCTTT.

This chain uses TRBV18 with TRBJ1-2, with 9 positions matching TRBD1. Losses at the gene ends were 2 bases for V and 6 bases for J; bases not matched to a gene: 7. The length of the CDR3 is 15 residues. Per the germline V gene, CDR1 is KGHSH and CDR2 is LQKENI. The CDR3 DNA reads as TGTGCCAGCTCACCAAAGGACAGGGGTTTGGATGGCTACACCTTC. Protein sequence: CASSPKDRGLDGYTF. The whole variable domain, remainder taken from reference TRBV18 and TRBJ1-2, is NAGVMQNPRHLVRRRGQEARLRCSPMKGHSHVYWYRQLPEEGLKFMVYLQKENIIDESGMPKERFSAEFPKEGPSILRIQQVVRGDSAAYFCASSPKDRGLDGYTFGSGTRLTVV.

CDR3 sequence (DNA): TGTGCCAGCAGCAAGTTCGTTTCAGGACAGGGGGAGGGAGGCTACACCTTC. It codes for CASSKFVSGQGEGGYTF. The chain uses TRBV21-1 and TRBJ1-2; TRBD1, the D gene given by the table, was not confirmed from the DNA. TRBV21-1 is an annotated pseudogene. The CDR3 is made up of 17 amino acids.

The chain couples TRBV2 to TRBJ2-7; 16 bases line up with TRBD2. The length of the CDR3 is 16 residues. Germline lookup yields CDR1 SNHLY and CDR2 FYNNEI. After removal of 5 bases from V and 7 bases from J, the junction contained 8 bases not matched to a gene. This CDR3 reads CASSSGTSGRASEQYF. As DNA, the CDR3 is TGTGCCAGCAGTTCCGGGACTAGCGGGAGGGCTTCGGAGCAGTACTTC.

The chain recombines TRBV5-1 with TRBJ1-1; D is perhaps TRBD1 (6 bases). In germline, CDR1 is SGHRS, CDR2 YFSETQ. The CDR3 is 15 amino acids. Deletions cut 4 bases from V and 1 base from J, with 14 bases between. The CDR3 sequence is CASSPSQGTNTEAFF. The CDR3 nucleotides are TGCGCCAGCAGCCCTTCACAGGGAACGAACACTGAAGCTTTCTTT.

The chain links TRBV5-1 to TRBJ1-1; the match to TRBD1 covers 11 bases. Per the germline V gene, CDR1 is SGHRS and CDR2 is YFSETQ. The V gene end was trimmed by 8 bases and the J gene end by 4 bases; junction bases not matched to a gene: 7. The CDR3 length is 14 residues. Here the CDR3 reads CASGQGAGRTEAFF. As DNA, the CDR3 is TGCGCCAGTGGACAGGGGGCAGGTCGCACTGAAGCTTTCTTT.